This T cell receptor (beta chain) is drawn from a study of T cell responses to AZD1222 COVID-19 vaccine. TCRdb's copy holds only in-frame clones and misses some; the assay was immunoSEQ multiplex PCR. The profile shows about 180,000 clones, around 90% of them singletons. Trimming left V 2 bases short and J 8 bases short, with 9 bases between. The CDR3 totals 11 residues. Germline V gives CDR1 SQVTM, CDR2 ANQGSEA. V usage is TRBV29-1 and J usage is TRBJ1-2; possible D gene TRBD1, 6 bases. The receptor's source is an adult who received the AZD1222 COVID-19 vaccine. Sequencing used peripheral blood, obtained 28 days after the second AZD1222 dose. The CDR3 region has the DNA TGCAGCGTTGAACCAGGGGTCGGCTACACCTTC. It specifies CSVEPGVGYTF. Looking up the rest from reference TRBV29-1 and TRBJ1-2 gives the full variable domain: SAVISQKPSRDICQRGTSLTIQCQVDSQVTMMFWYRQQPGQSLTLIATANQGSEATYESGFVIDKFPISRPNLTFSTLTVSNMSPEDSSIYLCSVEPGVGYTFGSGTRLTVV.